This T cell receptor (beta chain) appears in the sequencing data of a study of cytotoxic CD8 clonotypes in ibrutinib-treated CLL. Overall study: Response samples followed a median roughly 13 months of treatment, range 6 to 36. Whole-study findings and limits: There were differences in sampling times between sustained-remission and progressing patients.

Trimming shortened V by 0 bases and J by 4 bases, and 9 bases separated the two germline ends. The CDR3 has 14 residues. CDR1 is ENHRY, CDR2 SYGVKD, per germline. Produced via immunoSEQ multiplex PCR; TCRdb's table is partial and in-frame only. The profile shows over 120,000 clones, about 80% of them singletons. This clone showed up just once. The antigen remains unidentified. The sequences come from PBMCs, collected after 12 months of ibrutinib treatment. This chain uses TRBV10-3 with TRBJ1-2, with D possibly matching TRBD1 (5 bases). The TCR was taken from a human donor with chronic lymphocytic leukemia. The CDR3 nucleotides are TGTGCCATCAGTGAGTCCGCAGGGCTCTATGGCTACACCTTC. Amino acid sequence: CAISESAGLYGYTF.